These 29 T cell receptor beta chains were sequenced from one sample in a study of blood T cell repertoires in COVID-19. Repertoires were generated with immunoSEQ multiplex PCR, while TCRdb's copy carries only in-frame clones and drops some. The data show 150,000 or so clones, with around 89% seen just once and around 6.7% held by the top ten. Material: PBMCs or T cells enriched from blood (not recorded which). The receptor set was obtained from a woman between 45 and 65 years old who had recovered from COVID-19.

V gene TRBV6-5 combines with J gene TRBJ1-3; no clear D. Germline CDR1 is MNHEY and CDR2 is SVGAGI. Trimming cost V 6 bases and J 0 bases, with 9 bases left between them. The CDR3 runs to 14 residues. In nucleotides, the CDR3 is TGTGCCAGCAGCTCTATACTCTCTGGAAACACCATATATTTT. Amino acid sequence: CASSSILSGNTIYF.

This sequence joins TRBV5-1 and TRBJ1-5; D not certain. Germline V gene sequence: CDR1 SGHRS, CDR2 YFSETQ. Trimming shortened V by 0 bases and J by 0 bases, and 7 bases separated the two germline ends. The CDR3 is made up of 15 amino acids. The CDR3, as DNA: TGCGCCAGCAGCTTGGAGGCGGGTAGCAATCAGCCCCAGCATTTT. This codes for CASSLEAGSNQPQHF.

The chain is built from TRBV3-1 (or the pseudogene TRBV3-2) and TRBJ2-3; 10 bases match TRBD2. The CDR3 sequence is 17 residues long. The V gene's germline CDR1 is LGHDT and CDR2 YNNKEL (reference sequence). The V gene end was trimmed by 4 bases and the J gene end by 3 bases; junction bases not matched to a gene: 10. The CDR3 nucleotides are TGTGCCAGCAGCCGCCGGACTAGCGGATCCCAAACAGATACGCAGTATTTT. It is translated as CASSRRTSGSQTDTQYF.

The rearrangement joins TRBV5-6 to TRBJ2-1; 11 nucleotides agree with TRBD2. Per the germline V gene, CDR1 is SGHDT and CDR2 is YYEEEE. The CDR3 is 16 amino acids. V trimming: 4 bases; J trimming: 5 bases; junction bases outside the gene matches: 8. The CDR3 nucleotides read TGTGCCAGCAGCCGATACCTAGCGGGGGGCGACAATGAGCAGTTCTTC. Its translation is CASSRYLAGGDNEQFF.

The chain carries TRBV20-1 and TRBJ1-1, with a possible D match to TRBD1 (5 bases). The CDR3 runs 12 residues. The germline V and J ends were trimmed by 3 bases and 7 bases, with 12 bases remaining between them. The V gene's germline CDR1 is DFQATT and CDR2 SNEGSKA (reference sequence). The DNA for the CDR3 is TGCAGTGCTAGTATCCTCCAGGGTGAAGCTTTCTTT. This gives the protein CSASILQGEAFF.

The rearrangement links TRBV4-3 to TRBJ2-7; no firm D call. Germline V gene sequence: CDR1 LGHNA, CDR2 YSLEER. The CDR3 is 14 amino acids. The germline V and J ends were trimmed by 2 bases and 1 base, with 9 bases remaining between them. The CDR3 DNA is TGCGCCAGCAGCCAATCGGTCGGGTCCTACGAGCAGTACTTC. Its protein product is CASSQSVGSYEQYF.

V gene TRBV19 combines with J gene TRBJ2-7; maybe TRBD2 (7 bases). From germline, CDR1 is LNHDA and CDR2 SQIVND (reference sequence). Trimming pared 5 bases from V and 4 bases from J, leaving 15 bases between. This CDR3 is 14 amino acids long. The CDR3 DNA reads as TGTGCCAGTAGTGGATTGGGGGGGCCATACGAGCAGTACTTC. It specifies CASSGLGGPYEQYF.

This chain connects TRBV3-1 (or the pseudogene TRBV3-2) to TRBJ1-5; 7 nucleotides match TRBD1. Germline V gene sequence: CDR1 LGHDT, CDR2 YNNKEL (reference sequence). This CDR3 is built from 16 residues. J gave up 7 bases and V 0 bases, and 9 bases lay outside the gene matches. The CDR3 DNA reads as TGTGCCAGCAGCCAAGACGGACAGGCCGCGGGACAGCCCCAGCATTTT. This sequence encodes CASSQDGQAAGQPQHF.

The chain recombines TRBV2 with TRBJ2-3; 9 bases agree with TRBD1. Germline lookup yields CDR1 SNHLY and CDR2 FYNNEI. The CDR3 has 15 residues. Trimming at V came to 6 bases and at J to 0 bases, leaving 4 bases not matched to a gene. CDR3 sequence (DNA): TGTGCCAGCAGCCCCGGGACAGGGAGCACAGATACGCAGTATTTT. Protein: CASSPGTGSTDTQYF.

This chain connects TRBV27 to TRBJ2-7; 10 nucleotides align to TRBD2. With V trimmed by 4 bases and J by 7 bases, 10 bases remained unmatched. CDR3 length: 15 amino acids. Germline V lookup: CDR1 MNHEY, CDR2 SMNVEV (reference sequence). Here the CDR3 reads CASSSLLAGPGEQYF. The CDR3, as DNA: TGTGCCAGCAGTTCCTTACTAGCGGGGCCCGGGGAGCAGTACTTC.

V and J are TRBV18 and TRBJ2-1, with 11 bases that match TRBD2. The CDR3 runs 16 residues. J was trimmed by 10 bases and V by 3 bases; bases with no gene match: 11. CDR1 KGHSH and CDR2 LQKENI come from the germline V gene. CDR3 amino acids: CASSPPGLAANAEQFF. The CDR3 DNA reads as TGTGCCAGCTCACCCCCGGGACTAGCGGCCAATGCCGAGCAGTTCTTC.

The chain carries TRBV2 and TRBJ1-1; D is ambiguous. Germline V gives CDR1 SNHLY, CDR2 FYNNEI. The CDR3 covers 12 residues. V gave up 6 bases and J gave up 4 bases, with 9 bases separating them. The chain's CDR3 is CASRGDFTEAFF. CDR3 coding DNA: TGTGCCAGCAGGGGTGACTTCACTGAAGCTTTCTTT.

This clone was counted a single time. This chain connects TRBV6-5 to TRBJ2-1; D gene uncertain. V dropped 0 bases and J dropped 9 bases, with 6 bases sitting between them. The CDR3 totals 12 residues. Germline V lookup: CDR1 MNHEY, CDR2 SVGAGI. Written as DNA, the CDR3 is TGTGCCAGCAGTTACTCGATGAGTGAGCAGTTCTTC. It encodes CASSYSMSEQFF.

The J gene is TRBJ1-1, the V gene TRBV2; 9 bases are shared with TRBD1. Germline assignment: CDR1 SNHLY and CDR2 FYNNEI. This CDR3 has 14 amino acids. V dropped 7 bases and J dropped 4; count of bases not matched to a gene: 7. The CDR3 reads CASKPTTGGTEAFF. DNA for the CDR3: TGTGCCAGCAAGCCCACGACAGGGGGCACTGAAGCTTTCTTT. The full variable domain, with the rest looked up from reference TRBV2 and TRBJ1-1, is EPEVTQTPSHQVTQMGQEVILRCVPISNHLYFYWYRQILGQKVEFLVSFYNNEISEKSEIFDDQFSVERPDGSNFTLKIRSTKLEDSAMYFCASKPTTGGTEAFFGQGTRLTVV.

The chain has TRBV12-3 or TRBV12-4 and TRBJ2-7, with D tentatively TRBD2 (6 bases). Trimming cost V 4 bases and J 6 bases, with 10 bases left between them. The CDR3 totals 12 residues. This CDR3 is CASSSYGGEQYF. CDR3 nucleotides: TGTGCCAGCAGTTCATACGGGGGCGAGCAGTACTTC.

A single count supports this clone. V usage is TRBV29-1 and J usage is TRBJ1-2; D is unresolved. The germline CDR1 and CDR2 sequences are SQVTM and ANQGSEA. V was pared by 1 base and J by 0 bases, with 6 bases between. The CDR3 loop spans 13 amino acids. The CDR3 nucleotides read TGCAGCGTTGAAGTAACAGCTAACTATGGCTACACCTTC. Protein: CSVEVTANYGYTF. The full variable domain, its missing parts supplied by reference TRBV29-1 and TRBJ1-2, is SAVISQKPSRDICQRGTSLTIQCQVDSQVTMMFWYRQQPGQSLTLIATANQGSEATYESGFVIDKFPISRPNLTFSTLTVSNMSPEDSSIYLCSVEVTANYGYTFGSGTRLTVV.

This clone was seen a single time. The CDR3 spells CASSLSSSNEQYF. CDR3 DNA: TGTGCCAGCAGCTTAAGCTCATCGAATGAGCAGTACTTC. The chain employs TRBV7-9 and TRBJ2-7, with D hard to call. The CDR3 spans 13 residues. Trimming took off 2 bases at V and 7 bases at J, with 12 bases between the two ends. CDR1 and CDR2 (germline): SEHNR, FQNEAQ (reference sequence).

The V call is TRBV27, the J call TRBJ2-7; 7 positions agree with TRBD1. Germline CDR1 reads MNHEY; CDR2 reads SMNVEV (reference sequence). The CDR3 runs 12 residues. Losses at the gene ends were 6 bases for V and 3 bases for J; bases not matched to a gene: 2. The CDR3 protein is CASSSGGYEQYF. CDR3 sequence (DNA): TGTGCCAGCAGCTCAGGGGGCTACGAGCAGTACTTC.

The CDR3 nucleotides are TGTGCCAGCACCCCCTGGGGGGGACTAGCGGGGGGGCCCGGCAATGAGCAGTTCTTC. It yields the protein CASTPWGGLAGGPGNEQFF. J is TRBJ2-1 and V is TRBV27, with 16 nucleotides matching TRBD2. This CDR3 has 19 amino acids. The V and J ends lost 7 bases and 6 bases, in that order; junction bases with no gene match: 15. Germline values: CDR1 MNHEY, CDR2 SMNVEV (reference sequence).

The chain recombines TRBV6-4 with TRBJ1-4, with 7 bases identical to TRBD1. CDR1 is MRHNA and CDR2 is SNTAGT in the germline V gene. This CDR3 spans 14 amino acids. The V gene end was trimmed by 5 bases and the J gene end by 8 bases; junction bases not matched to a gene: 8. This CDR3 reads CASSPTGDGEKLFF. The CDR3 DNA reads TGTGCCAGCAGTCCCACAGGGGATGGCGAAAAACTGTTTTTT.

The V and J genes are TRBV5-5 and TRBJ2-5; unclear D gene. Trimming shortened V by 0 bases and J by 4 bases, and 13 bases separated the two germline ends. The CDR3 is 15 residues long. Looked up from germline, CDR1 is SGHKS and CDR2 is YYEKEE (reference sequence). As DNA, the CDR3 is TGTGCCAGCAGCTTGGGGCTAGTGCGGCGAGAGACCCAGTACTTC. Its translation is CASSLGLVRRETQYF. The whole variable domain, remainder taken from reference TRBV5-5 and TRBJ2-5, is DAGVTQSPTHLIKTRGQQVTLRCSPISGHKSVSWYQQVLGQGPQFIFQYYEKEERGRGNFPDRFSARQFPNYSSELNVNALLLGDSALYLCASSLGLVRRETQYFGPGTRLLVL.

The rearrangement links TRBV7-9 to TRBJ2-1; TRBD1 is a possible D gene (6 bases). This CDR3 comprises 15 residues. The germline V gene encodes CDR1 SEHNR and CDR2 FQNEAQ (reference sequence). The V and J ends lost 3 bases and 5 bases respectively, with 14 bases between them. CDR3 region: CASSFSGQINNEQFF. The CDR3 DNA reads TGTGCCAGCAGCTTCTCCGGACAGATAAACAATGAGCAGTTCTTC. The variable domain in full, completed from reference TRBV7-9 and TRBJ2-1, reads DTGVSQNPRHKITKRGQNVTFRCDPISEHNRLYWYRQTLGQGPEFLTYFQNEAQLEKSRLLSDRFSAERPKGSFSTLEIQRTEQGDSAMYLCASSFSGQINNEQFFGPGTRLTVL.

This clone has more than one count but fewer than ten. The genes are TRBV11-2 and TRBJ1-5; no definite D call. This CDR3 region has 15 residues. The V and J ends lost 0 bases and 0 bases respectively, with 6 bases between them. Germline V lookup: CDR1 SGHAT, CDR2 FQNNGV. CDR3 coding DNA: TGTGCCAGCAGCTTAGACGGGGATAGCAATCAGCCCCAGCATTTT. Encoded protein: CASSLDGDSNQPQHF.

The rearrangement uses TRBV6-1 and TRBJ1-2; 10 bases map to TRBD1. Looked up from germline, CDR1 is MNHNS and CDR2 is SASEGT. This CDR3 region has 15 residues. J was trimmed by 4 bases and V by 3 bases; bases with no gene match: 5. CDR3 bases: TGTGCCAGCAGTGATGGTGGACAGGGGGGCTATGGCTACACCTTC. This encodes CASSDGGQGGYGYTF.

This clone showed up just once. The chain is built from TRBV9 and TRBJ1-3; 9 bases line up with TRBD1. Unmatched junction bases numbered 4, after V lost 2 bases and J lost 1 base. The CDR3 loop spans 16 amino acids. CDR1 SGDLS and CDR2 YYNGEE come from the germline V gene. The DNA of the CDR3 is TGTGCCAGCAGCGTGGGACAGGGTCCTTCTGGAAACACCATATATTTT. It encodes CASSVGQGPSGNTIYF.

This chain connects TRBV6-5 to TRBJ1-2, with TRBD1 as a possible D gene (6 bases). The germline gives CDR1 MNHEY, CDR2 SVGAGI. The V gene lost 5 bases and the J gene lost 5 bases, with 9 bases spanning the gap. The CDR3 is 12 amino acids. CDR3 coding DNA: TGTGCCAGCAGTCAACAGGGTTATGGCTACACCTTC. Translation gives CASSQQGYGYTF.

The chain uses TRBV6-2 or TRBV6-3 and TRBJ2-1; TRBD1 matches 10 bases. Trimming cost V 2 bases and J 5 bases; bases outside gene matches: 15. Germline loops: CDR1 MNHEY, CDR2 SVGEGT. CDR3 length: 19 residues. CDR3 DNA: TGTGCCAGCAGTTACGGGCCGGGACAGGGGAGTGGAAGGAACAATGAGCAGTTCTTC. Translation: CASSYGPGQGSGRNNEQFF.

This clone was detected a few times. The V call is TRBV7-8, the J call TRBJ1-3, with no clear D. The V end lost 5 bases, the J end lost 8 bases, and 10 bases lay between the germline ends. Germline CDR1 SGHVS, CDR2 FQNEAQ. The length of the CDR3 is 12 residues. CDR3 in amino acids: CASSPSEDTIYF. CDR3 bases: TGTGCCAGCAGCCCGAGCGAGGACACCATATATTTT.

The chain recombines TRBV11-3 with TRBJ2-2, with 9 positions matching TRBD1. Trimming took 0 bases from V and 3 from J; bases not matched to a gene: 8. The V gene's germline CDR1 is SGHNT and CDR2 YENEEA. The CDR3 is 18 amino acids. CDR3 protein: CASSLDLPGQGDTGELFF. The CDR3 nucleotides read TGTGCCAGCAGCTTAGATCTTCCGGGACAGGGCGACACCGGGGAGCTGTTTTTT.